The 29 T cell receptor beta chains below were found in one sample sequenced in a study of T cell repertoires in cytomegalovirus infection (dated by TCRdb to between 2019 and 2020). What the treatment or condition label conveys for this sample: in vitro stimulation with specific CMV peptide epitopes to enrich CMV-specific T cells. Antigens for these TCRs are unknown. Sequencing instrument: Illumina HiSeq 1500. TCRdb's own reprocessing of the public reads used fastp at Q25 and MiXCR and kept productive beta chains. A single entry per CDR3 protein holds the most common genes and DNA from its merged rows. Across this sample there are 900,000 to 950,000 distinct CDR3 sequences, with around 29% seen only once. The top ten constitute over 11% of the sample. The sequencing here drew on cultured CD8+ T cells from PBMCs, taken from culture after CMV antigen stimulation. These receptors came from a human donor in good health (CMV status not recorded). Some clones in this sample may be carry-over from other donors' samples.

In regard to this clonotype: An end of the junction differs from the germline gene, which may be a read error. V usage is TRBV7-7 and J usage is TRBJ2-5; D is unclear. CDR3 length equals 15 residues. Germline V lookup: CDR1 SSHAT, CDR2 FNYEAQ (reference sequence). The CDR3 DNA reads TGTGCTAGCACTCCTGGGGTCGGTCGGGCAGAGACCCAGTACTTC. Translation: CASTPGVGRAETQYF.

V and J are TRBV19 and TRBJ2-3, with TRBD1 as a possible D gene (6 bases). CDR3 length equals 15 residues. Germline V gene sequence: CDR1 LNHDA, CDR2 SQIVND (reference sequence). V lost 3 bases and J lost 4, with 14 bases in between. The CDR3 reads CASSIQQGPADTQYF. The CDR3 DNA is TGTGCCAGTAGTATCCAACAGGGCCCAGCAGATACGCAGTATTTT.

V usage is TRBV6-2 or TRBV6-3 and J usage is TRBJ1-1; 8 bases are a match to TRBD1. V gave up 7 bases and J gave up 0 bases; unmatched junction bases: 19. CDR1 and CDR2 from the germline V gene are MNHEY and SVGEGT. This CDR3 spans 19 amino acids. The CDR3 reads CASNDRGAWGPFLNTEAFF. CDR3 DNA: TGTGCCAGCAACGACAGGGGAGCGTGGGGACCTTTTCTGAACACTGAAGCTTTCTTT.

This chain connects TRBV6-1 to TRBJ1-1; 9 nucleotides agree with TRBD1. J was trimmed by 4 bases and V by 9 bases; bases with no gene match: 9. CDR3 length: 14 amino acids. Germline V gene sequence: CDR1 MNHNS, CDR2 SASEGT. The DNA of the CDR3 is TGTGCCAGTCGACAGGGGGATCGGGTCACTGAAGCTTTCTTT. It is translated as CASRQGDRVTEAFF.

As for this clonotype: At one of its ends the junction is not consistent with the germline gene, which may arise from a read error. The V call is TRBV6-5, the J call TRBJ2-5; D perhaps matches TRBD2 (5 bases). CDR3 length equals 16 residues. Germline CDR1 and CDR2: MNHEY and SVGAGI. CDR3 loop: CANSHDERDYKETQYF. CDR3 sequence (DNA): TGTGCCAACAGTCACGATGAACGGGATTATAAAGAGACCCAGTACTTC.

CDR3 sequence: CASRARTSYYNEQFF. CDR3 sequence (DNA): TGTGCCAGCAGGGCCAGGACTAGCTACTACAATGAGCAGTTCTTC. V usage is TRBV28 and J usage is TRBJ2-1; 8 bases align to TRBD2. Germline CDR1 and CDR2: MDHEN and SYDVKM. The CDR3 length is 15 residues. J gave up 3 bases and V 6 bases, and 7 bases lay outside the gene matches.

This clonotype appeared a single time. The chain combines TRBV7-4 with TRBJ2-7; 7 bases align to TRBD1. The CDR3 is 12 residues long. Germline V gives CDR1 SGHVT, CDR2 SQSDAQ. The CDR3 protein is CASSRQGREQYV. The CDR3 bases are TGTGCTAGCAGCAGACAGGGAAGGGAGCAGTACGTC.

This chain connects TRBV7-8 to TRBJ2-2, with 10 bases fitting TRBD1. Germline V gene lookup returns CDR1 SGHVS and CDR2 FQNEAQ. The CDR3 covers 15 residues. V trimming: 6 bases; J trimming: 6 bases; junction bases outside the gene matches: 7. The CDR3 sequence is CASSQPGQGPGELFF. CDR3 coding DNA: TGTGCCAGCAGTCAACCGGGACAGGGGCCCGGGGAGCTGTTTTTT.

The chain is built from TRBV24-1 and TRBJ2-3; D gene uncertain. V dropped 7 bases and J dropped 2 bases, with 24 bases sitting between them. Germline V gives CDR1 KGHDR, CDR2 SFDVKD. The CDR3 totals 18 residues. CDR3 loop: CATSIGIDGTLNTDTQYF. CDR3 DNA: TGTGCCACCAGCATTGGGATAGACGGAACTCTCAACACAGATACGCAGTATTTT.

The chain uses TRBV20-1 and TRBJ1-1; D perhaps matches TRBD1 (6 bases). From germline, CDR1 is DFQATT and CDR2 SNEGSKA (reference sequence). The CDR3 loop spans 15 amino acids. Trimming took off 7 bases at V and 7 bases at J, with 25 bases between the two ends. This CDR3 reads CSVRLRGSRRGEAFF. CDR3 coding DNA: TGCAGTGTCAGACTCAGGGGCTCCCGACGGGGTGAAGCTTTCTTT.

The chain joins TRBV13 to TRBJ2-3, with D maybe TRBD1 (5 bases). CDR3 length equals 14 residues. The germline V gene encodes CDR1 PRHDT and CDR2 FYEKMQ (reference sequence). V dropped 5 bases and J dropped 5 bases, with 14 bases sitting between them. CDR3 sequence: CASSTSGKLDTQYF. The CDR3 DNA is TGTGCCAGCAGCACCTCAGGGAAGTTAGATACGCAGTATTTT.

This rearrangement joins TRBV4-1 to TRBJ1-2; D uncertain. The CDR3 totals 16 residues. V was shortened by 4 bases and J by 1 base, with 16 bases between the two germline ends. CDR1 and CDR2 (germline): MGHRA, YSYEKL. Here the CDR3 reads CASSRLVTAINYGYTF. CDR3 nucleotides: TGCGCCAGCAGCCGCCTTGTGACCGCGATTAACTATGGCTACACCTTC.

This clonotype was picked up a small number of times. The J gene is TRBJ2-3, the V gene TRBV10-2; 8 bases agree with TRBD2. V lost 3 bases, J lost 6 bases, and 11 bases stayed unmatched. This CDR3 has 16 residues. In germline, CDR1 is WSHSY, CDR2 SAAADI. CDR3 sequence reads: CASSDTGGGPGDTQYF. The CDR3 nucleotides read TGCGCCAGCAGTGATACAGGCGGGGGGCCGGGGGATACGCAGTATTTT.

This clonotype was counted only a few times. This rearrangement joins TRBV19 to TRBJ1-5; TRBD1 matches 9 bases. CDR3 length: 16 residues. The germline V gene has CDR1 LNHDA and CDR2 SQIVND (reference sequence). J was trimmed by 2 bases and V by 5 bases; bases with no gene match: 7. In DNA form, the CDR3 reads TGTGCCAGTAGTCCGAGGGGACAGGGAGGCAATCAGCCCCAGCATTTT. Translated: CASSPRGQGGNQPQHF.

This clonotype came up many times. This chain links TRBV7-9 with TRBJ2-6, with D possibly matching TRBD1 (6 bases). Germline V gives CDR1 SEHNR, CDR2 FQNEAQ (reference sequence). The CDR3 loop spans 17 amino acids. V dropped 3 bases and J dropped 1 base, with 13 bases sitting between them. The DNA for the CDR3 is TGTGCCAGCAGCTTGACAGGCGTACCGTCTGGGGCCAACGTCCTGACTTTC. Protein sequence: CASSLTGVPSGANVLTF.

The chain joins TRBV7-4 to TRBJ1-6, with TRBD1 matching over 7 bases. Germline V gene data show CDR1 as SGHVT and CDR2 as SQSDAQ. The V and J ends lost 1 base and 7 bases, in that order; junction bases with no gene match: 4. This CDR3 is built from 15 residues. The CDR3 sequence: CASSLGWDRNSPLHF. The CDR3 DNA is TGTGCCAGCAGCTTAGGGTGGGACAGAAATTCACCCCTCCACTTT.

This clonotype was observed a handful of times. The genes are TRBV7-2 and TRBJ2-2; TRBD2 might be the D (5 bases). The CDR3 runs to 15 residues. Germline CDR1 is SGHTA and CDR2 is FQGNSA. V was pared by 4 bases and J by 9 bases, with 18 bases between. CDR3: CASSYSRGMGRELFF. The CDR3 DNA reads TGTGCCAGCAGCTATTCAAGAGGGATGGGTCGGGAGCTGTTTTTT.

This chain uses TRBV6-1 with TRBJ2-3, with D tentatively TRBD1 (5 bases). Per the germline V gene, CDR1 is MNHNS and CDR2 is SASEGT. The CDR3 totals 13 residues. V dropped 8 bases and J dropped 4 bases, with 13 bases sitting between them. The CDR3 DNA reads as TGTGCCAGCGGGCCGCAGGGTCCAGATACGCAGTATTTT. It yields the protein CASGPQGPDTQYF.

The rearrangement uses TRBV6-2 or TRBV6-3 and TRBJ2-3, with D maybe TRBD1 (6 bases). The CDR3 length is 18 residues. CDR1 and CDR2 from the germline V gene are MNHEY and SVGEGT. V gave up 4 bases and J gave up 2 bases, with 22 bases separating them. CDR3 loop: CASSSVLITGLDTDTQYF. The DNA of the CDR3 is TGTGCCAGCAGTTCTGTTCTTATAACAGGGCTAGACACAGATACGCAGTATTTT.

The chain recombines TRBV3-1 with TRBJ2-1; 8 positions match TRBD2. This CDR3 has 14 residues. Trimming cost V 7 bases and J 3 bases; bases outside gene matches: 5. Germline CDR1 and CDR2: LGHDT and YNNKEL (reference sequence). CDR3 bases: TGTGCCAGCAACCCGGGGACTAGCTACAATGAGCAGTTCTTC. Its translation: CASNPGTSYNEQFF.

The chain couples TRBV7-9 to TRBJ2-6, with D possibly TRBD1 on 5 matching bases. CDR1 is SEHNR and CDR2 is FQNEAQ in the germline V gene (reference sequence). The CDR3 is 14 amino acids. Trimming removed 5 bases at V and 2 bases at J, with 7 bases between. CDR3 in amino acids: CASSAGPGANVLTF. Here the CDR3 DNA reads TGTGCCAGCAGCGCAGGGCCTGGGGCCAACGTCCTGACTTTC.

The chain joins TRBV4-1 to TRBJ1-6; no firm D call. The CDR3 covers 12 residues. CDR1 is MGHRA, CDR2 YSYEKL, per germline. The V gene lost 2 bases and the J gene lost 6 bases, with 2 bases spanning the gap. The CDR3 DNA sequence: TGCGCCAGCAGCCAAAGTAATTCACCCCTCCACTTT. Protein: CASSQSNSPLHF.

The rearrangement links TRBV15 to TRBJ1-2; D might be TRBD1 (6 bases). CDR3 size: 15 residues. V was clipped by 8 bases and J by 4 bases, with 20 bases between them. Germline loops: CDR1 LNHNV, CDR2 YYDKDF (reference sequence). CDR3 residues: CATGAGAAPLYGYTF. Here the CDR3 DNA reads TGTGCCACCGGAGCAGGGGCAGCCCCCCTCTATGGCTACACCTTC.

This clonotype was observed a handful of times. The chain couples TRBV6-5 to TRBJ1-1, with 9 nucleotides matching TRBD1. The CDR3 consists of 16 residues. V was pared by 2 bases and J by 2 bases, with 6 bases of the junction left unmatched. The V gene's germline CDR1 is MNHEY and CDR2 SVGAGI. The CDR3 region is CASSYLWTGDNTEAFF. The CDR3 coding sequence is TGTGCCAGCAGTTACCTGTGGACAGGGGACAACACTGAAGCTTTCTTT.

The CDR3 nucleotides are TGTGCCAGCAGTACCCCCCGGACAGGGGCGAGCTCCTATAATTCACCCCTCCACTTT. Protein sequence: CASSTPRTGASSYNSPLHF. The chain has TRBV2 and TRBJ1-6; 9 bases line up with TRBD1. Germline lookup yields CDR1 SNHLY and CDR2 FYNNEI. V lost 5 bases and J lost 0; bases outside the gene matches: 11. The CDR3 covers 19 residues.

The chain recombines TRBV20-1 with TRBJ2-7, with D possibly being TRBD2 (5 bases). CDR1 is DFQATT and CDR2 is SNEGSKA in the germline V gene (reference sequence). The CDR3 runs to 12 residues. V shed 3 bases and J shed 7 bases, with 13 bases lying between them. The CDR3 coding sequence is TGCAGTGCTAGCACGGATTCGGGAGAGCAGTACGTC. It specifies CSASTDSGEQYV.

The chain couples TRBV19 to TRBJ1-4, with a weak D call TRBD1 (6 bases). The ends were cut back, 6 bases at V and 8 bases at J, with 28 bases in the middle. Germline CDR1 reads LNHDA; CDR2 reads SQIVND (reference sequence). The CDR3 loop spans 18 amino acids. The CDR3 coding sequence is TGTGCCAGTAGAGAACTGGGACAAGGAAAGACCCCGAGGGAAAAACTGTTTTTT. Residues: CASRELGQGKTPREKLFF.

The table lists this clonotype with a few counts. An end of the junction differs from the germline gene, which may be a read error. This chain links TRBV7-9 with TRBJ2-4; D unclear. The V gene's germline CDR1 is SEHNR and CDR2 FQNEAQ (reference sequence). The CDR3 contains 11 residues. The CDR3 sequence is CASSLMQAVSF. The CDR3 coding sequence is TGTGCCAGCAGCTTAATGCAGGCGGTGAGCTTC.

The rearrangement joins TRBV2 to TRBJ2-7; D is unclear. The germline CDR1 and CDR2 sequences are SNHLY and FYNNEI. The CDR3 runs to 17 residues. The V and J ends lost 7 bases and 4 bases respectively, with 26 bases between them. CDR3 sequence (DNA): TGTGCCAGCATTTTCCGCCCGCTAGGAGAAGATTGGTACGAGCAGTACTTC. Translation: CASIFRPLGEDWYEQYF.